These 14 T cell receptor beta chains share one sample of origin, sequenced in a study of early T cells in non-severe SARS-CoV-2 infection. TCRdb called the 5' RACE reads again in MiXCR, with one record for every CDR3 protein. The data hold some 48,000 distinct CDR3 sequences, with about 4% observed a single time. Material: whole blood. The receptors were gathered from an adult who was a healthcare worker with PCR-confirmed SARS-CoV-2 infection or an uninfected control (not recorded which).

This clonotype was seen more than once but under ten times. The chain has TRBV21-1 and TRBJ2-1; whether TRBD1, the table's D call, matches the DNA was not checked. TRBV21-1 has pseudogene status. The CDR3 is made up of 16 amino acids. This chain's CDR3 is CASSPQDRGLPNEQFF. CDR3 in DNA: TGTGCCAGCAGCCCCCAGGACAGGGGCCTCCCGAATGAGCAGTTCTTC.

This clonotype has at least ten counts. This CDR3 is CASSLPGNEQFF. In DNA form, the CDR3 reads TGTGCCAGCAGCTTACCCGGCAATGAGCAGTTCTTC. This chain joins TRBV7-9 and TRBJ2-1; D uncertain. V shed 2 bases and J shed 6 bases, with 5 bases lying between them. CDR3 length equals 12 residues. In germline, CDR1 is SEHNR, CDR2 FQNEAQ (reference sequence).

This clonotype has ten or more counts. The chain links TRBV12-3 or TRBV12-4 to TRBJ2-2; D is tentatively TRBD1 or TRBD2 (5 bases each). Trimming shortened V by 1 base and J by 7 bases, and 7 bases separated the two germline ends. The CDR3 totals 13 residues. The CDR3 DNA reads as TGTGCCAGCAGTTTAGGAGGGGACGGGGAGCTGTTTTTT. It translates to CASSLGGDGELFF.

The table lists this clonotype with many counts. This chain's CDR3 is CASRRESSTDTQYF. For the CDR3, the DNA is TGTGCAAGCCGGCGGGAGTCTAGCACAGATACGCAGTATTTT. The V call is TRBV6-6, the J call TRBJ2-3; 7 bases match TRBD2. CDR1 is MNHNY, CDR2 SVGAGI, per germline (reference sequence). This CDR3 region has 14 residues.

This clonotype has a handful of counts. CDR3 DNA sequence: TGTGCCAGCAGCTTATTAGGGCTCGACGAGCAGTACTTC. Translation gives CASSLLGLDEQYF. The V call is TRBV7-9, the J call TRBJ2-7; D uncertain. Germline V gene data show CDR1 as SEHNR and CDR2 as FQNEAQ (reference sequence). Trimming removed 2 bases at V and 5 bases at J, with 10 bases between. This CDR3 region has 13 residues.

This clonotype was seen many times. The chain has TRBV27 and TRBJ1-2; possible D gene TRBD1, 5 bases. Germline CDR1 MNHEY, CDR2 SMNVEV (reference sequence). The CDR3 covers 14 residues. V lost 5 bases and J 6 bases, leaving 16 bases between the germline ends. The CDR3 loop is CASSNFGTEDGYTF. In DNA, the CDR3 is TGTGCCAGCAGTAACTTTGGGACGGAAGATGGCTACACCTTC.

This clonotype was detected ten times or more. V and J are TRBV29-1 and TRBJ2-3, with D perhaps assigned TRBD1 or TRBD2 (5 bases each). The CDR3 loop spans 15 amino acids. Germline CDR1 SQVTM, CDR2 ANQGSEA. Deletions cut 4 bases from V and 6 bases from J, with 20 bases between. CDR3 coding DNA: TGCAGCGTTGTCACCTGGGGCAGGGACGGGGATACGCAGTATTTT. Its translation is CSVVTWGRDGDTQYF.

This clonotype turned up a few times. V and J are TRBV10-1 and TRBJ2-7; D might be TRBD2 (6 bases). V was shortened by 2 bases and J by 1 base, with 6 bases between the two germline ends. CDR1 WNHNN and CDR2 SYGVQD come from the germline V gene (reference sequence). This CDR3 is 13 amino acids long. CDR3 residues: CASSERESYEQYF. CDR3 bases: TGCGCCAGCAGTGAGCGGGAGTCCTACGAGCAGTACTTC.

This chain connects TRBV7-2 to TRBJ2-1, with unresolved D. V was pared by 5 bases and J by 5 bases, with 19 bases between. CDR1 SGHTA and CDR2 FQGNSA come from the germline V gene. This CDR3 comprises 16 residues. CDR3 protein: CASSPSSDRENNEQFF. The CDR3 nucleotides are TGTGCCAGCAGCCCGTCTTCGGATAGGGAAAACAATGAGCAGTTCTTC.

This clonotype was recorded many times. The J gene is TRBJ1-5, the V gene TRBV24-1, with D tentatively TRBD1 (5 bases). Germline values: CDR1 KGHDR, CDR2 SFDVKD. V lost 1 base and J 0 bases, leaving 27 bases between the germline ends. This CDR3 is built from 22 residues. This CDR3 reads CATSDFGPGDPQGPYSNQPQHF. As DNA, the CDR3 is TGTGCCACCAGTGATTTTGGGCCCGGGGACCCCCAGGGCCCTTATAGCAATCAGCCCCAGCATTTT.

The rearrangement uses TRBV4-3 and TRBJ2-7, with D uncertain. The CDR3 covers 15 residues. Between the trimmed V and J ends, which lost 0 bases and 0 bases, there was a span of 9 bases. Germline V gene lookup returns CDR1 LGHNA and CDR2 YSLEER. CDR3 sequence reads: CASSQDVRPSYEQYF. CDR3 coding DNA: TGCGCCAGCAGCCAAGACGTCCGACCCTCCTACGAGCAGTACTTC.

This clonotype was seen many times. The CDR3 here is CAISESTRGWETQYF. In DNA, the CDR3 is TGTGCCATCAGTGAGTCGACTCGAGGTTGGGAGACCCAGTACTTC. The chain carries TRBV10-3 and TRBJ2-5; D not resolved. This CDR3 contains 15 residues. Trimming took 0 bases from V and 5 from J, leaving 13 bases between them. Germline assignment: CDR1 ENHRY and CDR2 SYGVKD.

This clonotype occurred a few times. The chain is built from TRBV20-1 and TRBJ2-2; no firm D call. CDR3 length: 13 residues. Germline-derived CDR1 and CDR2 are DFQATT and SNEGSKA (reference sequence). Trimming pared 6 bases from V and 5 bases from J, leaving 13 bases between. The CDR3 bases are TGCAGTGCCATGACTGGAATTACCGGGGAGCTGTTTTTT. It encodes CSAMTGITGELFF.

This clonotype came up many times. The chain has TRBV7-2 and TRBJ2-7, with D unresolved. V was cut by 4 bases and J by 3 bases, with 19 bases left in between. This CDR3 has 16 amino acids. Germline V gene lookup returns CDR1 SGHTA and CDR2 FQGNSA. CDR3 in DNA: TGTGCCAGCAGCTCTTCGTCGGGCAACCTTGGCTACGAGCAGTACTTC. It codes for CASSSSSGNLGYEQYF.